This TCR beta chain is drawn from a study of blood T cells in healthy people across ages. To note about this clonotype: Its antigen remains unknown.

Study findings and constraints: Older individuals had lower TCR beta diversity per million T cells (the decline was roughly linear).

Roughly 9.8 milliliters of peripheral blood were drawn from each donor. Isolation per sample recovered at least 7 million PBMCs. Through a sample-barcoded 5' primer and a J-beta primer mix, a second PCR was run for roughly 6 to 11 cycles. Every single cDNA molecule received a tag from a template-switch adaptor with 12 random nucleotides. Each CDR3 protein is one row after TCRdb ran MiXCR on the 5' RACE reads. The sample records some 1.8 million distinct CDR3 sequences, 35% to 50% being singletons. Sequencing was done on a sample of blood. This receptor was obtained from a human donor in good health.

For the CDR3, the DNA is TGTGCCAGCAGCCCTGACTTTATTGATACGCAGTATTTT. It yields the protein CASSPDFIDTQYF. The rearrangement links TRBV4-2 to TRBJ2-3, with unresolved D. Looked up from germline, CDR1 is LGHNA and CDR2 is YNFKEQ. The CDR3 spans 13 residues. V dropped 4 bases and J dropped 6 bases, with 11 bases sitting between them.